The 7 T cell receptor beta chains in this list originate from one sample, sequenced in a study of T cells expressing NK-cell markers. From its re-call of the 5' RACE reads, TCRdb lists each CDR3 protein once, without DNA. The sample has about 460,000 distinct CDR3 sequences, and its top ten clones hold roughly 1.4%. The sample taken for sequencing was blood T cells: a sorted CD56 or NKG2C T cell subset, CD4+ or CD8+ T cells, or bulk PBMC T cells (not recorded which). The origin of the receptors is a woman between 45 and 60 years old in good health.

The chain couples TRBV27 to TRBJ2-1. The germline CDR1 and CDR2 sequences are MNHEY and SMNVEV (reference sequence). The CDR3 runs to 15 residues. This CDR3 is CASSPRQGFHNEQFF.

The chain carries TRBV29-1 and TRBJ1-1; without DNA, the TCRdb call of TRBD1 cannot be checked. Germline V CDR1 and CDR2: SQVTM, ANQGSEA. CDR3 size: 13 residues. CDR3 in amino acids: CSVDGGGNTEAFF.

The rearrangement joins TRBV20-1 to TRBJ2-6. CDR1 is DFQATT and CDR2 is SNEGSKA in the germline V gene (reference sequence). This CDR3 contains 14 residues. The CDR3: CSAPPGSGANVLTF.

The V and J genes are TRBV11-2 and TRBJ2-5; the D gene TCRdb calls, TRBD2, cannot be checked with no DNA. This CDR3 has 15 amino acids. Germline CDR1 is SGHAT and CDR2 is FQNNGV. CDR3 residues: CASRSWGGRGETQYF.

The CDR3 loop is CASSIFRTGGGSPLHF. V is TRBV21-1 and J is TRBJ1-6; TCRdb selects TRBD1, and the lack of DNA leaves this call unchecked. TRBV21-1 is deemed a pseudogene. The CDR3 spans 16 residues.

V and J are TRBV28 and TRBJ2-7. Germline lookup yields CDR1 MDHEN and CDR2 SYDVKM. The CDR3 spans 14 residues. This chain's CDR3 is CASSLIDGSYEQYF.

This chain connects TRBV10-1 to TRBJ2-5; absent DNA, TCRdb's TRBD2 call cannot be checked. The CDR3 contains 14 residues. Germline CDR1 and CDR2: WNHNN and SYGVQD (reference sequence). The CDR3 loop reads CASSESAGGETQYF.